This T cell receptor beta chain was sequenced during a study of identical twins. A few counts support this clonotype. TCRdb used MiXCR to reprocess the 5' RACE reads, holding one entry per CDR3 protein. The table shows 1.5 million or so distinct CDR3 sequences, with 25% to 35% occurring only once. The V end was cut by 2 bases, the J end by 0 bases, with 17 bases between. This CDR3 has 17 amino acids. In germline, CDR1 is DFQATT, CDR2 SNEGSKA (reference sequence). This TCR was recovered from a newborn girl in good health. The material sequenced was cord blood. The chain uses TRBV20-1 and TRBJ2-4, with D perhaps matching TRBD2 (6 bases). CDR3 nucleotide sequence: TGCAGTGCTAGAAGGGTCCTGGAGGGCGAAGCCAAAAACATTCAGTACTTC. It yields the protein CSARRVLEGEAKNIQYF.